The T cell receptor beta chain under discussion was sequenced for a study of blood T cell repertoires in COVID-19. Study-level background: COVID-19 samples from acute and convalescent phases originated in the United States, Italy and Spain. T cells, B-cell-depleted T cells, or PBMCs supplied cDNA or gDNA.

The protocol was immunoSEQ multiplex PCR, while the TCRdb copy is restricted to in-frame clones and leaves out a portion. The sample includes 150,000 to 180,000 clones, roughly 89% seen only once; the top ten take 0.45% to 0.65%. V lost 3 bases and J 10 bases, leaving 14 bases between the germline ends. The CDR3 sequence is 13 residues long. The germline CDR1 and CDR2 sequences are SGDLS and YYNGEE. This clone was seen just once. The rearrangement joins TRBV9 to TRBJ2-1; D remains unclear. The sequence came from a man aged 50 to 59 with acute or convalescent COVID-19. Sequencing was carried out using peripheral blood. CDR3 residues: CASSADSWREQFF. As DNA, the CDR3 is TGTGCCAGCAGCGCCGATAGTTGGCGGGAGCAGTTCTTC.